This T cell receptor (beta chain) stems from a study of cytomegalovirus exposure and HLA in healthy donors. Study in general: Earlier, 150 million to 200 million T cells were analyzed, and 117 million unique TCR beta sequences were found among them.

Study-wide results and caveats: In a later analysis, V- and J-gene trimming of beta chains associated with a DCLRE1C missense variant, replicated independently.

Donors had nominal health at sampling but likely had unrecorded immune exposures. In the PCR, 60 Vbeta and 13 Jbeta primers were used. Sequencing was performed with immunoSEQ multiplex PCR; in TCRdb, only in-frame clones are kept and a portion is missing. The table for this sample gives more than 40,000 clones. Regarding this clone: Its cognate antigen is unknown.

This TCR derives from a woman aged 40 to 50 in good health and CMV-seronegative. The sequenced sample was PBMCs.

Here the CDR3 DNA reads TGTGCCAGCTCACCTAGGACAGTTCTTCCTCAGGAGGGCTACACCTTC. Protein product: CASSPRTVLPQEGYTF. The chain joins TRBV18 to TRBJ1-2; D is possibly TRBD1 (6 bases). Germline assignment: CDR1 KGHSH and CDR2 LQKENI. The CDR3 spans 16 residues. V was cut by 3 bases and J by 8 bases, with 22 bases left in between.